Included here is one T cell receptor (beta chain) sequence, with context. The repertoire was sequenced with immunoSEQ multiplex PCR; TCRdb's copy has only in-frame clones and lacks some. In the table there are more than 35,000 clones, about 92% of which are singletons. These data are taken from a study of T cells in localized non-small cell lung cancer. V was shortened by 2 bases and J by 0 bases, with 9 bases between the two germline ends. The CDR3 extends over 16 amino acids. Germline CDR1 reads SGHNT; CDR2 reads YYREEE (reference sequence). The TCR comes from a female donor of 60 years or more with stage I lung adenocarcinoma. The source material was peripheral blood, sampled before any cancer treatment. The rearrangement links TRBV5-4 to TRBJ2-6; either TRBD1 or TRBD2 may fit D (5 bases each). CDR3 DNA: TGTGCCAGCAGCTTAATTGGGGGCTCTGGGGCCAACGTCCTGACTTTC. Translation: CASSLIGGSGANVLTF.